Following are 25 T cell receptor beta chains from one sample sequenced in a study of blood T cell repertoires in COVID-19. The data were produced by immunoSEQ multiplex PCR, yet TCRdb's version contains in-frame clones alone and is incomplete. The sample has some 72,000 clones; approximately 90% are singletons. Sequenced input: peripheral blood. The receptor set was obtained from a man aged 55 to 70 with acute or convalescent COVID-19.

The CDR3 spells CATSARGGGSYNEQFF. DNA for the CDR3: TGTGCCACCAGTGCTCGAGGTGGTGGCTCTTACAATGAGCAGTTCTTC. The genes are TRBV24-1 and TRBJ2-1; D uncertain. CDR3 length equals 16 residues. Trimming shortened V by 5 bases and J by 4 bases, and 17 bases separated the two germline ends. Germline-derived CDR1 and CDR2 are KGHDR and SFDVKD.

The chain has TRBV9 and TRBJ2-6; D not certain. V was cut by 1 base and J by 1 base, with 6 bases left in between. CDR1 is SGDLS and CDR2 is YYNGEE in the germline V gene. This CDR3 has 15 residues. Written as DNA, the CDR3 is TGTGCCAGCAGCGTATCCACTTCTGGGGCCAACGTCCTGACTTTC. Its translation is CASSVSTSGANVLTF.

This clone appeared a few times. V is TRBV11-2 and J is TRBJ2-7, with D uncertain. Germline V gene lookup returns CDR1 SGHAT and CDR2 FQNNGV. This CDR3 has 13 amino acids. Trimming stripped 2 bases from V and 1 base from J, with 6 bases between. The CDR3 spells CASSLQTSYEQYF. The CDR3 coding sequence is TGTGCCAGCAGCTTACAGACTTCCTACGAGCAGTACTTC.

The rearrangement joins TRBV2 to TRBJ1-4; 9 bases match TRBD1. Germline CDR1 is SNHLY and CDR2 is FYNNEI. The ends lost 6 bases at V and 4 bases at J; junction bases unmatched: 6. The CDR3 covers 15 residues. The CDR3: CASRQDRGYNEKLFF. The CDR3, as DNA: TGTGCCAGCAGACAAGACAGGGGGTATAATGAAAAACTGTTTTTT.

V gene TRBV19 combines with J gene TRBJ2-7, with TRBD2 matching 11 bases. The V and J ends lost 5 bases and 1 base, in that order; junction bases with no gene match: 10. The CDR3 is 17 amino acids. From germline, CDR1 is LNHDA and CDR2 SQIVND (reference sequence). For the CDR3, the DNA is TGTGCCAGTAGTGATAGGCTAGCGGGAGGCGCTTCCTACGAGCAGTACTTC. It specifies CASSDRLAGGASYEQYF.

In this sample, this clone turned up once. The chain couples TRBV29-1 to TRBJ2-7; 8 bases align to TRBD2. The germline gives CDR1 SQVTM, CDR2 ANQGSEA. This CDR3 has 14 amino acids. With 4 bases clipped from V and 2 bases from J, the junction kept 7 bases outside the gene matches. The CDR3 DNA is TGCAGCGTTGGGCCTGGCGGGGGGACCTACGAGCAGTACTTC. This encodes CSVGPGGGTYEQYF.

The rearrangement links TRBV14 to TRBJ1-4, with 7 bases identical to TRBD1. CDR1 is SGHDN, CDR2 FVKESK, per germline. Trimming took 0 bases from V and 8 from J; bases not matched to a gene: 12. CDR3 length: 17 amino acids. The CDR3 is CASSQEAIRTGGEKLFF. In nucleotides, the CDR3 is TGTGCCAGCAGCCAAGAGGCGATTCGGACAGGTGGGGAAAAACTGTTTTTT.

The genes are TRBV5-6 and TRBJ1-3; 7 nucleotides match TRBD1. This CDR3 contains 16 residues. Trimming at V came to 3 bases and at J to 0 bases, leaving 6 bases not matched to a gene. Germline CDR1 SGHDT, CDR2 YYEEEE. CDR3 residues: CASSWGQTVSGNTIYF. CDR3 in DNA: TGTGCCAGCAGCTGGGGACAGACGGTCTCTGGAAACACCATATATTTT.

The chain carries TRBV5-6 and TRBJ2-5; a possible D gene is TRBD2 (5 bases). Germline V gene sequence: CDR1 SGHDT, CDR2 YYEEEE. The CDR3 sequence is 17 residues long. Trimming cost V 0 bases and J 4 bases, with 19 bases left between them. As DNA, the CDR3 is TGTGCCAGCAGCTTGGTCTCTAGCAGGTTGAGTGGAGAGACCCAGTACTTC. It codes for CASSLVSSRLSGETQYF.

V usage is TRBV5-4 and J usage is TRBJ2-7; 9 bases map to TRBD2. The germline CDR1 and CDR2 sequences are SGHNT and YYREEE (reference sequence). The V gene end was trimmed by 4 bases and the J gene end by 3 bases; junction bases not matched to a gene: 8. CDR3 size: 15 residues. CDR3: CASSRQLAGIYEQYF. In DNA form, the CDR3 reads TGTGCCAGCAGCCGTCAGCTAGCGGGGATCTACGAGCAGTACTTC.

The CDR3 DNA sequence: TGTGCCAGCAGCCGTACTAGCGGGGGAACAGATACGCAGTATTTT. Residues: CASSRTSGGTDTQYF. The gene calls are TRBV7-3 and TRBJ2-3; 11 bases are shared with TRBD2. The CDR3 is 15 amino acids. The V segment lost 5 bases and the J segment 3 bases; nucleotides outside the gene matches: 4. Germline CDR1 reads SGHTA; CDR2 reads FQGTGA.

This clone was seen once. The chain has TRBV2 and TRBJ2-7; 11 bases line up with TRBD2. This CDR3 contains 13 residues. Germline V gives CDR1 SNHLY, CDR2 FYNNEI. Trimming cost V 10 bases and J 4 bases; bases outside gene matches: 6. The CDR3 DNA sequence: TGTGCCACCCGACTAGCGGGGATTTACGAGCAGTACTTC. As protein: CATRLAGIYEQYF.

The DNA of the CDR3 is TGTGCCAGTAGTATTTCCAGCGATGAGCAGTTCTTC. Its translation is CASSISSDEQFF. This chain links TRBV19 with TRBJ2-1; the D is unclear. Germline V gene data show CDR1 as LNHDA and CDR2 as SQIVND (reference sequence). The CDR3 consists of 12 residues. Trimming removed 3 bases at V and 8 bases at J, with 8 bases between. The full variable domain, completed using reference TRBV19 and TRBJ2-1, is DGGITQSPKYLFRKEGQNVTLSCEQNLNHDAMYWYRQDPGQGLRLIYYSQIVNDFQKGDIAEGYSVSREKKESFPLTVTSAQKNPTAFYLCASSISSDEQFFGPGTRLTVL.

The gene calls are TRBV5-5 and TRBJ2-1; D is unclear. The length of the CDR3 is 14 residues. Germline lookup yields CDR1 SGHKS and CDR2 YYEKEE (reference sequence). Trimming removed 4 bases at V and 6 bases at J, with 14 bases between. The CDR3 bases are TGTGCCAGCAGCCCTGGGCCAGCCGGCAATGAGCAGTTCTTC. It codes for CASSPGPAGNEQFF.

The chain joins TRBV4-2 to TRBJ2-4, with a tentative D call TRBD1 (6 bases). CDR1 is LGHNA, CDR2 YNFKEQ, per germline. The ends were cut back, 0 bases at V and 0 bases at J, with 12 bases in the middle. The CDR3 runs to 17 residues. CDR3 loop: CASSQDSQGLAKNIQYF. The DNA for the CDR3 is TGTGCCAGCAGCCAAGATTCACAGGGCCTAGCCAAAAACATTCAGTACTTC.

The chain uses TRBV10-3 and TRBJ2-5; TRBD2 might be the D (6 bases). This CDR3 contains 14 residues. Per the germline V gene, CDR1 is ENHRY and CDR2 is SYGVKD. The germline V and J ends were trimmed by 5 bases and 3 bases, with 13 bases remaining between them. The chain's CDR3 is CAISRGLAKETQYF. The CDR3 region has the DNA TGTGCCATCAGTAGGGGACTGGCGAAAGAGACCCAGTACTTC.

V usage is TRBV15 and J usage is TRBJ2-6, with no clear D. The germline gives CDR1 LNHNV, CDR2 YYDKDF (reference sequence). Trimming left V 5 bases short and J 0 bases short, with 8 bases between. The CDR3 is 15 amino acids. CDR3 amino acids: CATSLRVSGANVLTF. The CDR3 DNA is TGTGCCACCAGCCTACGGGTCTCTGGGGCCAACGTCCTGACTTTC.

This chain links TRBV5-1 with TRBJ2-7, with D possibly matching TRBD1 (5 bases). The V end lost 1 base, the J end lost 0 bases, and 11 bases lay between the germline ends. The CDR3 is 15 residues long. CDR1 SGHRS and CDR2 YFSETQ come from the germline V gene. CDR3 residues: CASSLRGQYSYEQYF. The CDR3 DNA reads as TGCGCCAGCAGCTTGAGGGGCCAGTACTCCTACGAGCAGTACTTC.

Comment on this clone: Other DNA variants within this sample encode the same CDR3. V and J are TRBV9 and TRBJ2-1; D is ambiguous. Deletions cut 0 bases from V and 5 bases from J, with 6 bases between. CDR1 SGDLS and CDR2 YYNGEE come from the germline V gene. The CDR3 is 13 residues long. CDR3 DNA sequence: TGTGCCAGCAGCGTAGGGGCGAACAATGAGCAGTTCTTC. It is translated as CASSVGANNEQFF.

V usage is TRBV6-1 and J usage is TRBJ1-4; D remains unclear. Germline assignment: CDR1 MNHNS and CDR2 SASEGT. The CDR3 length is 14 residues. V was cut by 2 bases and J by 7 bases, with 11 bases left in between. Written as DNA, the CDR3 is TGTGCCAGCAGTGAACTGATGTCCAGTGAAAAACTGTTTTTT. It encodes CASSELMSSEKLFF.

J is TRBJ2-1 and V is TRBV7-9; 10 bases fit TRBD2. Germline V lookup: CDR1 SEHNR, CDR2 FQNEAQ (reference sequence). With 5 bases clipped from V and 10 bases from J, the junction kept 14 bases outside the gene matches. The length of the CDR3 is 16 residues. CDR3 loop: CASSPRTSGAYGEQFF. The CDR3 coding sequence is TGTGCCAGCAGCCCACGGACTAGCGGAGCCTACGGGGAGCAGTTCTTC.

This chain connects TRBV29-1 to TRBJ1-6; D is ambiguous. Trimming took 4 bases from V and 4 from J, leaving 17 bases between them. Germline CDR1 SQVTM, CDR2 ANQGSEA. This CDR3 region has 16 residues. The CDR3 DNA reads TGCAGCGTTGTGGCGGTCTGGAGAGTTTATAATTCACCCCTCCACTTT. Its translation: CSVVAVWRVYNSPLHF. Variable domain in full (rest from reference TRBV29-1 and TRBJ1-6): SAVISQKPSRDICQRGTSLTIQCQVDSQVTMMFWYRQQPGQSLTLIATANQGSEATYESGFVIDKFPISRPNLTFSTLTVSNMSPEDSSIYLCSVVAVWRVYNSPLHFGNGTRLTVT.

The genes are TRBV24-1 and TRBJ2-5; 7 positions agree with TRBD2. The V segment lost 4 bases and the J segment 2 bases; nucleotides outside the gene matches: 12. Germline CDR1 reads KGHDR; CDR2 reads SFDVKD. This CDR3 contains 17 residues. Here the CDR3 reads CATSDPTPGRGQETQYF. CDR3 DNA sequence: TGTGCCACCAGTGACCCAACCCCAGGGAGGGGACAAGAGACCCAGTACTTC.

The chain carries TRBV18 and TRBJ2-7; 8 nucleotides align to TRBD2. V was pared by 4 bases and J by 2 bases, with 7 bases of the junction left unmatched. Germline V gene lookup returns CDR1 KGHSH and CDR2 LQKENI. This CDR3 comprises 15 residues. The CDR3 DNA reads TGTGCCAGCTCACTAGGAGCGGGGGTACCCTACGAGCAGTACTTC. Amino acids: CASSLGAGVPYEQYF.

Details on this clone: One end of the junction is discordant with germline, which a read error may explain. The CDR3 sequence is CASSLISSEQYF. The DNA of the CDR3 is TGTGCCAGCAGCTTAATATCCTCCGAGCAGTACTTC. The chain uses TRBV11-2 and TRBJ2-7; D gene uncertain. This CDR3 has 12 residues. Germline CDR1 and CDR2: SGHAT and FQNNGV.